This record covers a single T cell receptor beta chain. The antigen is undetermined. The assay was immunoSEQ multiplex PCR, and TCRdb's table has in-frame clones only and misses some. Here the sample spans 90,000 to 100,000 clones, around nine tenths being singletons. This sample stems from a study of radiotherapy plus CTLA-4 blockade in lung cancer. General observations from the study: Radiotherapy plus ipilimumab was followed by expansion in blood of tumor-derived TCR clones.

This sequence was found in a human donor with non-small cell lung cancer that progressed on radiotherapy plus ipilimumab. Here the sequenced sample was peripheral blood, taken from a patient treated with radiotherapy plus ipilimumab.

The CDR3 sequence is CASSLEGTPSNQPQHF. The CDR3 nucleotides are TGCGCCAGCAGCTTGGAGGGGACACCGAGCAATCAGCCCCAGCATTTT. This rearrangement joins TRBV5-1 to TRBJ1-5; possible D gene TRBD1, 6 bases. CDR1 SGHRS and CDR2 YFSETQ come from the germline V gene. The CDR3 runs to 16 residues. Trimming took off 0 bases at V and 1 base at J, with 11 bases between the two ends.